Listed below are T cell receptor beta chains from one sample, sequenced in a study of beta chain features in type 1 diabetes. Profiling relied on immunoSEQ multiplex PCR, and the TCRdb table lists in-frame clones only, not all of them. The profile covers about 250,000 clones, with roughly an eighth appearing a single time and roughly 0.028% taken by the ten largest. Sequencing used naive CD4+ T cells from blood. These receptors all stem from a woman in her thirties or forties in good health. The CDR3 runs from the conserved cysteine through the conserved F or W. Fields, in order: clone size, V gene, D gene, J gene, CDR3 protein, CDR3 DNA. D genes are given only for firm matches. Size is stated for part of the rows, as once, few or many counts, or as a class when the clone is expanded.

-	TRBV5-1	TRBD2	TRBJ2-1	CASSLTSAPEGEQFF	TGCGCCAGCAGCTTGACTAGCGCACCGGAAGGGGAGCAGTTCTTC
-	TRBV7-6	TRBD1	TRBJ2-3	CASSLSFGTESTDTQYF	TGTGCCAGCAGCTTGTCCTTCGGGACAGAATCCACAGATACGCAGTATTTT
-	TRBV28	-	TRBJ2-5	CASSPGQFGETQYF	TGTGCCAGCAGCCCTGGACAGTTCGGCGAGACCCAGTACTTC
few	TRBV25-1	-	TRBJ2-1	CATSTRTDNEQFF	TGTGCCACCTCGACTAGAACGGACAATGAGCAGTTCTTC
many	TRBV19	-	TRBJ2-1	CASSVRKGEQFF	TGTGCCAGTTCCGTACGTAAGGGGGAGCAGTTCTTC
few	TRBV6-5	-	TRBJ1-4	CASSYRGSGEKLFF	TGTGCCAGCAGTTACCGCGGGTCTGGGGAAAAACTGTTTTTT
-	TRBV2	TRBD2	TRBJ2-4	CASSSEGLAGRNIQYF	TGTGCCAGCAGTTCCGAGGGACTAGCGGGGAGAAACATTCAGTACTTC
-	TRBV10-2	TRBD1	TRBJ2-5	CASSLDRAGETQYF	TGCGCCAGCAGTCTGGACAGGGCGGGGGAGACCCAGTACTTC
-	TRBV10-3	-	TRBJ2-3	CAISDGGASTDTQYF	TGTGCCATCAGTGACGGCGGGGCTAGCACAGATACGCAGTATTTT
-	TRBV6-5	TRBD1	TRBJ1-5	CASRQTGGNQPQHF	TGTGCCAGCAGGCAAACAGGGGGCAATCAGCCCCAGCATTTT
-	TRBV7-6	TRBD2	TRBJ2-3	CASSLARKGRGGAVADTQYF	TGTGCCAGCAGCTTAGCCCGCAAGGGTCGCGGGGGGGCCGTGGCAGATACGCAGTATTTT
few	TRBV7-2	-	TRBJ2-7	CASRRDSSYEQYF	TGTGCCAGCAGGCGGGACAGTTCCTACGAGCAGTACTTC
-	TRBV14	-	TRBJ2-4	CASSRYTGMGAKNIQYF	TGTGCCAGCAGCCGATACACAGGGATGGGGGCCAAAAACATTCAGTACTTC
few	TRBV15	-	TRBJ2-5	CATSRGPTETATQYF	TGTGCCACCAGCAGAGGTCCAACGGAGACCGCTACCCAGTACTTC
few	TRBV19	-	TRBJ1-2	CASSIAFLGASGYTF	TGTGCCAGTAGTATAGCGTTCTTGGGGGCAAGTGGCTACACCTTC
few	TRBV27	-	TRBJ1-5	CASSLWGEQNQPQHF	TGTGCCAGCAGTTTATGGGGGGAGCAGAATCAGCCCCAGCATTTT
-	TRBV2	-	TRBJ1-2	CASSRGAGYGYTF	TGTGCCAGCAGCAGGGGCGCGGGCTATGGCTACACCTTC
few	TRBV18	TRBD2	TRBJ2-7	CASSPRSLDVTRWGGSSYEQYF	TGTGCCAGCTCACCGAGAAGCCTAGACGTGACCAGGTGGGGAGGGAGCTCCTACGAGCAGTACTTC
few	TRBV5-1	TRBD2	TRBJ2-5	CASSPGLAEETQYF	TGCGCCAGCAGCCCGGGACTAGCGGAAGAGACCCAGTACTTC
-	TRBV27	-	TRBJ2-7	CASSLSFSTGTYFYEQYF	TGTGCCAGCAGTTTATCTTTCTCGACAGGTACCTATTTTTACGAGCAGTACTTC
-	TRBV5-1	TRBD2	TRBJ2-3	CASSFSGGQSDTQYF	TGCGCCAGCAGCTTTAGCGGGGGGCAATCAGATACGCAGTATTTT
-	TRBV19	-	TRBJ1-5	CASSTNSNQPQHF	TGTGCCAGTAGTACTAATAGCAATCAGCCCCAGCATTTT
-	TRBV5-1	TRBD1	TRBJ2-1	CASSGGQGGSYNEQFF	TGCGCCAGCAGCGGAGGACAGGGTGGCTCCTACAATGAGCAGTTCTTC
few	TRBV7-9	-	TRBJ2-5	CASSSAASAGQETQYF	TGTGCCAGCAGCTCTGCTGCTTCGGCGGGACAAGAGACCCAGTACTTC
-	TRBV19	TRBD1	TRBJ1-1	CASSIPGTGNTEAFF	TGTGCCAGTAGCATCCCAGGGACAGGGAACACTGAAGCTTTCTTT
few	TRBV6-6	-	TRBJ1-5	CASTGGGNQPQHF	TGTGCCAGCACCGGGGGTGGCAATCAGCCCCAGCATTTT
-	TRBV5-1	TRBD2	TRBJ2-3	CASSSGLAGGISSTDTQYF	TGCGCCAGCAGCTCGGGACTAGCGGGGGGGATATCCAGCACAGATACGCAGTATTTT
-	TRBV5-1	-	TRBJ1-4	CASSPTGVATNEKLFF	TGCGCCAGCAGCCCGACAGGCGTTGCAACTAATGAAAAACTGTTTTTT